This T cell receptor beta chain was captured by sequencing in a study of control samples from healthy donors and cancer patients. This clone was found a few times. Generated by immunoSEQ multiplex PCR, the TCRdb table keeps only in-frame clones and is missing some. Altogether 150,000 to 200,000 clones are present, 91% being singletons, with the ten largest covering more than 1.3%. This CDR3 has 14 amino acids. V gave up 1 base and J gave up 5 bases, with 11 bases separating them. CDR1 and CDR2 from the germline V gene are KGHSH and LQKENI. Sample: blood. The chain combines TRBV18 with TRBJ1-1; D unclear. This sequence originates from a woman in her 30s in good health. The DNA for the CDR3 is TGTGCCAGCTCACCACTCGGGGTTGGGACTGAAGCTTTCTTT. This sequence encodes CASSPLGVGTEAFF.